This is a list of T cell receptor beta chains from one sample in a study of CXCR3-negative and CXCR3-positive naive CD8 T cells. TCRdb re-called the 5' RACE reads and catalogs CDR3 proteins one per entry, DNA excluded. This sample contains 65,000 to 90,000 distinct CDR3 sequences. The specimen sequenced was naive CXCR3+ CD8+ T cells from blood. The receptors shown here come from a human donor in good health. Some clones in this sample may be carry-over from other donors' samples. The CDR3 runs from the conserved cysteine through the conserved F or W. The order of the fields is J gene, V gene, CDR3 protein.

TRBJ2-3,TRBV6-6,CASSTDSYTDTQYF
TRBJ2-1,TRBV3-1,CASSQELPSGYNEQFF
TRBJ2-2,TRBV27,CASTPGGGELFF
TRBJ2-7,TRBV6-2/TRBV6-3,CASSHWDRFALEYF
TRBJ2-3,TRBV4-2,CASSQDPPAAAPTDTQYF
TRBJ2-5,TRBV28,CASSFATSAPQETQYF
TRBJ1-4,TRBV6-5,CASSYRHLATNEKLFF
TRBJ2-3,TRBV21-1,CARPEAGTTDTQYF
TRBJ2-5,TRBV29-1,CSVESTGTPGTQYF
TRBJ2-5,TRBV7-2,CASSLYLGGETQYF
TRBJ2-3,TRBV7-9,CASSFPSSDTQYF
TRBJ2-7,TRBV12-3/TRBV12-4,CASAPTEVYEQYF
TRBJ2-3,TRBV28,CASSFEGDRTDTQYF
TRBJ2-7,TRBV20-1,CSARGIFSYEQYF
TRBJ1-6,TRBV7-9,CASSLDRNSPLHF
TRBJ1-3,TRBV29-1,CSVVGVGNTIYF
TRBJ1-2,TRBV12-3/TRBV12-4,CASSFSGSYGYTF
TRBJ2-1,TRBV27,CASSFFPSGGFDEQFF
TRBJ1-1,TRBV3-1,CASSQDLPGIRNTEAFF
TRBJ2-7,TRBV29-1,CSVEVSGSYEQYF
TRBJ2-7,TRBV3-1,CASSFRQGKVNEQYF
TRBJ2-4,TRBV5-6,CASSFPRGIQYF
TRBJ2-7,TRBV28,CASSLGPREQYF
TRBJ1-2,TRBV20-1,CSASRGGEGYGYTF
TRBJ2-7,TRBV28,CASSTEFKGIYEQYF
TRBJ2-1,TRBV29-1,CSVEGDQSSYNEQFF
TRBJ2-1,TRBV20-1,CSASDSSYNEQFF
TRBJ2-7,TRBV20-1,CSARDRFGGLAYEQYF
TRBJ2-7,TRBV20-1,CSARGTDRLNSYEQYF
TRBJ2-7,TRBV6-2/TRBV6-3,CASSTAYEQYF
TRBJ2-7,TRBV4-1,CASSHDRAYEQYF
TRBJ2-7,TRBV20-1,CSARGGGDYEQYF
TRBJ2-4,TRBV4-1,CASSDLAGTSKNIQYF
TRBJ2-3,TRBV12-3/TRBV12-4,CASSPRNAGVLTDTQYF
TRBJ2-7,TRBV27,CASTSGQGGQYF
TRBJ2-1,TRBV5-1,CASSDGGQDLMDEQFF
TRBJ2-7,TRBV27,CASSPDGSSYEQYF
TRBJ2-7,TRBV20-1,CSAPHEGRSYEQYF
TRBJ1-2,TRBV28,CASSEQGHLASGYTF
TRBJ2-2,TRBV14,CASSQKIYANTGELFF
TRBJ2-1,TRBV15,CATSRPPSPEQFF
TRBJ2-7,TRBV2,CASIDGYEQYF
TRBJ2-1,TRBV14,CASSPVGYNEQFF